The clone carrying this TCR beta chain was observed at least ten times. The antigen remains undetermined. The sample originates from a study of T cells in Graves' hyperthyroidism and ophthalmopathy. Germline V CDR1 and CDR2: LGHDT, YNNKEL (reference sequence). There are 17 residues in the CDR3. V dropped 4 bases and J dropped 7; count of bases not matched to a gene: 15. Regions amplified from RNA transcripts were the TCR beta CDR3 regions. Carried out on the TCR CDR3, a first-round RT-PCR used the HTBI primer set. A single record per CDR3 protein comes from TCRdb applying MiXCR to the multiplex PCR reads. The table records around 520,000 distinct CDR3 sequences, 13% to 15% of them present only once. Study-level points and caveats: Blood samples included most of the expanded thyroid clonotypes exceeding 0.001. A model built on 13 V-J features separated ophthalmopathy from stable hyperthyroidism.

This chain uses TRBV3-1 with TRBJ2-3; 9 positions match TRBD1. The TCR originated in a young woman with Graves' hyperthyroidism. Source material: blood. CDR3 nucleotide sequence: TGTGCCAGCAGCCGGTTTAGGGGACAGGGTGATCGGAATACGCAGTATTTT. Its translation: CASSRFRGQGDRNTQYF.